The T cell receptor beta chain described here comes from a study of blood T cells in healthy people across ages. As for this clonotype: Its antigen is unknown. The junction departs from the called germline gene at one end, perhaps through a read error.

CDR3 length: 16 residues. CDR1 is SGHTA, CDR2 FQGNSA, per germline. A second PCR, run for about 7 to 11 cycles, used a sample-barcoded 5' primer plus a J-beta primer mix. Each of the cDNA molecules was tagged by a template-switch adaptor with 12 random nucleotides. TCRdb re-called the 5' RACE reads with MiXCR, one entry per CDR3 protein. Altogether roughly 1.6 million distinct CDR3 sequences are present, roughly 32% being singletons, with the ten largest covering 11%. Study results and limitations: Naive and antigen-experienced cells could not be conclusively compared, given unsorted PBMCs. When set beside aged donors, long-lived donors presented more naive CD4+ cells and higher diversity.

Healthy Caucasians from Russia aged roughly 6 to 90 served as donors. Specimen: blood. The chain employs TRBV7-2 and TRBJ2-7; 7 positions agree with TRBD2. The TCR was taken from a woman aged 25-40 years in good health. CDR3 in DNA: TGTGCCAGCAGCTTAGGGTCGCGGGAGATCTCCCACGAGCAGTACTTC. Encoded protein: CASSLGSREISHEQYF. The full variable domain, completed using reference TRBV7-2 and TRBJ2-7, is GAGVSQSPSNKVTEKGKDVELRCDPISGHTALYWYRQSLGQGLEFLIYFQGNSAPDKSGLPSDRFSAERTGGSVSTLTIQRTQQEDSAVYLCASSLGSREISHEQYFGPGTRLTVT.